Presented here are 4 T cell receptor beta chains from one specimen sequenced in a study of neurological immune-mediated disorders. TCRdb independently ran MiXCR on the 5' RACE reads; one entry per CDR3 protein. Among around 130,000 distinct CDR3 sequences listed, more than 2.5% were seen once. Sequences were obtained from PBMCs. These TCRs come from a woman in her twenties or thirties with multiple sclerosis.

This clonotype was observed at least ten times. The chain uses TRBV5-1 and TRBJ1-6, with 7 bases fitting TRBD1. J gave up 7 bases and V 4 bases, and 8 bases lay outside the gene matches. Germline CDR1 and CDR2: SGHRS and YFSETQ. The CDR3 is made up of 15 amino acids. The CDR3 is CASSPTGTENSPLHF. The CDR3 DNA is TGCGCCAGCAGCCCGACCGGGACAGAAAATTCACCCCTCCACTTT.

This clonotype was seen repeatedly, ten times or more. The chain is built from TRBV5-1 and TRBJ1-1, with 7 positions matching TRBD1. The CDR3 consists of 13 residues. Germline V gene sequence: CDR1 SGHRS, CDR2 YFSETQ. Losses at the gene ends were 4 bases for V and 6 bases for J; bases not matched to a gene: 6. CDR3 in amino acids: CASSRQGGSEAFF. The CDR3 DNA reads TGCGCCAGCAGCAGACAGGGTGGTTCTGAAGCTTTCTTT.

In this sample, this clonotype turned up many times. This rearrangement joins TRBV7-2 to TRBJ2-1; a weak D match, TRBD2 (7 bases). The CDR3 has 15 residues. Germline V gene lookup returns CDR1 SGHTA and CDR2 FQGNSA. V lost 5 bases to trimming and J lost 3 bases, with 14 bases between them. CDR3 coding DNA: TGTGCCAGCAGCCCGGGGGCTAGCGGCTACAATGAGCAGTTCTTC. Its translation is CASSPGASGYNEQFF.

Only a few counts were recorded for this clonotype. This clone may be a read error of a much larger clone one base away. This rearrangement joins TRBV12-3 or TRBV12-4 to TRBJ2-2; D gene uncertain. The CDR3 spans 12 residues. In DNA, the CDR3 is TGTGTCAGCACCGTTCGCACCGGGGAGCTGTTTTTT. It encodes CVSTVRTGELFF.